By share, the clone carrying this T cell receptor beta chain ranks as medium-sized. Its antigen is currently unknown. Germline V CDR1 and CDR2: SNHLY, FYNNEI. The V gene lost 4 bases and the J gene lost 4 bases, with 11 bases spanning the gap. The CDR3 length is 14 residues. This entry belongs to a study of immune heterogeneity within non-small cell lung tumors. General study findings and limits: The high-frequency T-cell receptor beta clonotypes mostly did not match up between individual patients.

TCR beta CDR3 amplification used multiplex PCR with 32 V and 13 J primers. Using its own MiXCR run on the multiplex PCR reads, TCRdb lists one record per CDR3 protein. The table records some 10,000 distinct CDR3 sequences, under 30% of them present only once. Per sample, about 0.55 ug of bulk tumor genomic DNA was the template used. Surgeons took several biopsies per primary tumor, spaced far apart, during surgery. Samples came from untreated patients having curative surgery for newly diagnosed non-small cell lung cancer. The clonotype was recovered from a woman aged 55-70 years with non-small cell lung cancer. The gene calls are TRBV2 and TRBJ2-1, with D perhaps assigned TRBD1 or TRBD2 (6 bases each). The sample was lung tumor tissue. The CDR3 nucleotides read TGTGCCAGCAGTGGGGGGGCCTTATACAATGAGCAGTTCTTC. This gives the protein CASSGGALYNEQFF.